The 14 T cell receptor beta chains presented below share a single source sample, sequenced in a study of human T cells and chemical hapten exposure (dated by TCRdb to about 2021). The sample's time point label, decoded: patch test 2, 6 weeks after DPC sensitization. What the treatment or condition label conveys for this sample: therapeutic diphenylcyclopropenone sensitization with weekly scalp DPC. The library was generated by RACE. Sequencing was carried out with a NextSeq 500. Through fastp at Q25 and MiXCR, TCRdb rebuilt clones from the public reads, retaining in-frame beta chains. One record per CDR3 amino acid sequence lists the most common genes and DNA. The sample table records about 140,000 distinct CDR3 sequences; approximately 10% of these occur just once. 1.2% to 1.5% of the sample goes to the ten largest clones. The sequences come from whole blood, collected in connection with sensitization to the hapten diphenylcyclopropenone (DPC). These receptors came from a woman aged 45-59 years with alopecia areata. Some clones in this sample may be carry-over from other donors' samples.

This rearrangement joins TRBV12-3 or TRBV12-4 to TRBJ2-7; 7 positions agree with TRBD2. The V segment lost 5 bases and the J segment 3 bases; nucleotides outside the gene matches: 10. The CDR3 covers 15 residues. The chain's CDR3 is CASSLAGGSRYEQYF. In DNA form, the CDR3 reads TGTGCCAGCAGTCTGGCCGGGGGGTCCCGCTACGAGCAGTACTTC.

This clonotype was counted ten times or more. The rearrangement joins TRBV5-1 to TRBJ1-1; a possible D gene is TRBD1 (5 bases). The CDR3 consists of 13 residues. Germline V gene sequence: CDR1 SGHRS, CDR2 YFSETQ. Trimming removed 4 bases at V and 3 bases at J, with 10 bases between. The DNA of the CDR3 is TGCGCCAGCAGCGCAACAGGATACACTGAAGCTTTCTTT. It is translated as CASSATGYTEAFF.

V gene TRBV29-1 combines with J gene TRBJ1-2, with D perhaps TRBD1 (6 bases). Germline V gene lookup returns CDR1 SQVTM and CDR2 ANQGSEA. V lost 3 bases, J lost 7 bases, and 15 bases lay in between. The CDR3 spans 13 residues. CDR3 loop: CSVDLPGEGGYTF. Written as DNA, the CDR3 is TGCAGCGTTGACCTACCAGGGGAGGGTGGCTACACCTTC.

This clonotype was observed a few times. The rearrangement uses TRBV24-1 and TRBJ2-1; D is perhaps TRBD1 or TRBD2 (6 bases each). V lost 0 bases and J lost 3, with 14 bases in between. Germline CDR1 and CDR2: KGHDR and SFDVKD. This CDR3 spans 17 amino acids. The CDR3 sequence: CATSDLPGRGLYNEQFF. Here the CDR3 DNA reads TGTGCCACCAGTGATTTGCCGGGCAGGGGACTCTACAATGAGCAGTTCTTC.

This clonotype was observed a handful of times. This chain links TRBV5-4 with TRBJ1-3, with 7 nucleotides matching TRBD1. There are 15 residues in the CDR3. The germline gives CDR1 SGHNT, CDR2 YYREEE (reference sequence). V gave up 4 bases and J gave up 0 bases; unmatched junction bases: 4. The CDR3 sequence: CASSGGQNSGNTIYF. DNA for the CDR3: TGTGCCAGCAGCGGGGGACAGAACTCTGGAAACACCATATATTTT.

This clonotype showed up just a few times. The rearrangement links TRBV4-2 to TRBJ2-7; TRBD2 agrees at 7 bases. The ends lost 2 bases at V and 4 bases at J; junction bases unmatched: 14. Germline CDR1 and CDR2: LGHNA and YNFKEQ. The CDR3 length is 17 residues. CDR3 sequence reads: CASSQKEGGSMPYEQYF. The DNA of the CDR3 is TGTGCCAGCAGCCAAAAGGAGGGCGGGAGTATGCCGTACGAGCAGTACTTC.

The chain employs TRBV11-2 and TRBJ2-7; 9 bases match TRBD1. Germline CDR1 and CDR2: SGHAT and FQNNGV. This CDR3 comprises 15 residues. Unmatched junction bases numbered 11, after V lost 5 bases and J lost 6 bases. Here the CDR3 DNA reads TGTGCCAGCAGCCCGGGACAGGGACGCTTTGGCGAGCAGTACTTC. It specifies CASSPGQGRFGEQYF.

This clonotype was detected many times. The chain joins TRBV19 to TRBJ2-7; no firm D call. Germline V CDR1 and CDR2: LNHDA, SQIVND (reference sequence). Trimming took 4 bases from V and 2 from J, leaving 12 bases between them. The CDR3 extends over 14 amino acids. The chain's CDR3 is CASSTAPGTYEQYF. CDR3 bases: TGTGCCAGTAGTACCGCACCGGGTACCTACGAGCAGTACTTC.

This clonotype was recorded many times. The CDR3 DNA follows: TGTGCCATCACTATGACAGGGTCGAGCTACAATGAGCAGTTCTTC. Translated: CAITMTGSSYNEQFF. The chain links TRBV10-3 to TRBJ2-1; 7 bases fit TRBD1. In germline, CDR1 is ENHRY, CDR2 SYGVKD. The CDR3 loop spans 15 amino acids. After removal of 7 bases from V and 3 bases from J, the junction contained 9 bases not matched to a gene.

This clonotype has more than one count but fewer than ten. The chain combines TRBV7-8 with TRBJ2-1, with TRBD1 matching 11 bases. The CDR3 has 15 residues. The V and J ends lost 4 bases and 4 bases, in that order; junction bases with no gene match: 3. Per the germline V gene, CDR1 is SGHVS and CDR2 is FQNEAQ. CDR3 protein: CASSSDRGRYNEQFF. The DNA of the CDR3 is TGTGCCAGCAGCTCGGACAGGGGGCGGTACAATGAGCAGTTCTTC.

The V and J genes are TRBV7-2 and TRBJ1-1; D remains unclear. The V gene lost 4 bases and the J gene lost 4 bases, with 13 bases spanning the gap. The germline gives CDR1 SGHTA, CDR2 FQGNSA. CDR3 length equals 14 residues. CDR3 residues: CASSSVGCGTEAFF. CDR3 coding DNA: TGTGCCAGCAGCTCCGTCGGGTGCGGCACTGAAGCTTTCTTT.

J is TRBJ1-5 and V is TRBV6-1; D is possibly TRBD1 (6 bases). V lost 6 bases, J lost 0 bases, and 24 bases lay in between. CDR3 size: 19 residues. Germline V lookup: CDR1 MNHNS, CDR2 SASEGT. DNA for the CDR3: TGTGCCAGCAGCATATCGGGGGGCGGAAGGTCAATTAGCAATCAGCCCCAGCATTTT. Translation: CASSISGGGRSISNQPQHF.

This clonotype was recorded many times. The V gene is TRBV2, the J gene TRBJ1-5; 9 bases match TRBD1. The CDR3 has 14 amino acids. Germline V lookup: CDR1 SNHLY, CDR2 FYNNEI. After removal of 6 bases from V and 5 bases from J, the junction contained 5 bases not matched to a gene. The CDR3 is CASSQGTGYQPQHF. Written as DNA, the CDR3 is TGTGCCAGCAGCCAGGGGACAGGGTATCAGCCCCAGCATTTT.

This clonotype was seen at least ten times. The chain links TRBV5-1 to TRBJ2-1, with D possibly TRBD2 on 6 matching bases. CDR1 is SGHRS and CDR2 is YFSETQ in the germline V gene. This CDR3 comprises 15 residues. Trimming took off 1 base at V and 8 bases at J, with 16 bases between the two ends. CDR3 amino acids: CASSLLVRDGDEQFF. In DNA form, the CDR3 reads TGCGCCAGCAGCTTGTTGGTGCGGGACGGGGATGAGCAGTTCTTC.